These 2 T cell receptor beta chains were sequenced from one sample in a study of human T cells and chemical hapten exposure. One entry per CDR3 protein, called by TCRdb with MiXCR from the RACE reads. The sample has 380,000 or so distinct CDR3 sequences, 4% to 5.5% seen once. Documented time point: patch test 1, 2 weeks after DPC sensitization. The treatment is: therapeutic diphenylcyclopropenone sensitization with weekly scalp DPC. The sequences come from whole blood, collected in connection with sensitization to the hapten diphenylcyclopropenone (DPC). The receptors shown here come from a woman aged 45 to 65 with alopecia areata. Some clones in this sample may be carry-over from other donors' samples.

This clonotype was detected a few times. This chain links TRBV12-3 or TRBV12-4 with TRBJ2-5; a weak D match, TRBD2 (5 bases). Trimming shortened V by 3 bases and J by 3 bases, and 5 bases separated the two germline ends. The CDR3 sequence is 12 residues long. CDR3 bases: TGTGCCAGCAGTTTCGGGGAAGAGACCCAGTACTTC. This codes for CASSFGEETQYF.

Details on this clonotype: The junction and the germline gene differ at one end; a read error may be behind it. This chain connects TRBV20-1 to TRBJ2-3; 7 nucleotides match TRBD1. Germline V lookup: CDR1 DFQATT, CDR2 SNEGSKA (reference sequence). This CDR3 comprises 14 residues. CDR3 sequence reads: CSARIQGVDGTRYF. CDR3 nucleotide sequence: TGCAGTGCTAGGATCCAGGGGGTGGATGGTACGCGGTATTTT.